This T cell receptor beta chain was recorded in a study of beta chain features in type 1 diabetes. The overall study: Sorted cell examination encompassed roughly 110 million cells across all samples.

Reverse transcription of all isolated RNA meant that expressed TCRB transcripts were sequenced. Sequencing of naive, central memory and regulatory T cell samples gave an average of approximately 3.3 million reads. The protocol was immunoSEQ multiplex PCR, while the TCRdb copy is restricted to in-frame clones and leaves out a portion. The table records about 150,000 clones, about 7.3% of them present only once. CDR1 and CDR2 (germline): SGHTA, FQGNSA. The trim removed 6 bases at V and 2 bases at J, leaving 4 bases unmatched. The CDR3 spans 14 residues. Sequenced input: central memory CD4+ T cells from blood. The V gene is TRBV7-2, the J gene TRBJ1-3; TRBD1 aligns across 7 bases. This TCR came from a man younger than 35 in good health. In DNA form, the CDR3 reads TGTGCCAGCAGGAGACAGGGAACTGGAAACACCATATATTTT. The encoded protein is CASRRQGTGNTIYF.